This paragraph covers one T cell receptor (beta chain) sequence. Germline CDR1 reads SGHRS; CDR2 reads YFSETQ. The junction had 8 bases not matched to a gene; V was cut back by 3 bases and J by 2 bases. The CDR3 is made up of 18 amino acids. Libraries were prepared by immunoSEQ multiplex PCR; TCRdb keeps only in-frame clonotypes and omits some of them. The data hold 10,000 to 13,000 clones, with about four fifths observed a single time. The data stem from a study of blood T cell dynamics during melanoma immunotherapy. Time point indicated: week 3, after first cycle of checkpoint inhibitor. No patient had earlier systemic cancer treatment, concurrent immunosuppressants, or another active cancer.

This chain joins TRBV5-1 and TRBJ1-4, with TRBD1 matching over 12 bases. The receptor's source is a human donor with melanoma. Sequenced material: blood, taken from a patient treated with checkpoint blockade. CDR3 sequence reads: CASSSNRDRGLTNEKLFF. Here the CDR3 DNA reads TGCGCCAGCAGCTCAAATCGGGACAGGGGGCTTACTAATGAAAAACTGTTTTTT.